The present T cell receptor beta chain was sequenced within a study of T-cell memory formation after mild COVID-19. Study summary: Each donor largely had its own TCR clusters.

General study points: Clones that contracted clustered mainly in CM and EM if CD4+ and in EMRA if CD8+. Contracting clones from day 15 to 85 showed balanced CD4/CD8; later expanders favored CD4+.

Amplification by 5'RACE using constant-segment primers produced TCR alpha and TCR beta cDNA libraries that carried sample barcodes and UMIs. TCRdb re-called the 5' RACE reads with MiXCR, one entry per CDR3 protein. The sample has hundreds of thousands of distinct CDR3 sequences; 25% to 30% are singletons. With respect to this clonotype: Its antigen remains unidentified.

The CDR3 is made up of 14 amino acids. After removal of 5 bases from V and 4 bases from J, the junction contained 7 bases not matched to a gene. The specimen sequenced was PBMCs or a T cell subset sorted from them (not recorded which). V and J are TRBV12-3 or TRBV12-4 and TRBJ1-1; the match to TRBD1 covers 7 bases. This sequence was found in an adult woman who had mild COVID-19 (a few samples of this study predate the infection). Cell type and time point are not known. The DNA for the CDR3 is TGTGCCAGCAGTCCGTCTTCAGGGGGCACTGAAGCTTTCTTT. Translation: CASSPSSGGTEAFF.